Given below is one T cell receptor (beta chain) in context. The antigen is undetermined. The germline gives CDR1 MNHEY, CDR2 SVGEGT. The CDR3 sequence is 14 residues long. V lost 5 bases and J 0 bases, leaving 8 bases between the germline ends. This sample stems from a study of T-cell memory formation after mild COVID-19. Study-wide background: Among the donors, TCR clusters were largely specific to each donor.

General study points: A second wave expanding day 15 to 37 was CD4+-biased; contracting clones were balanced. The main location of contracting CD4+ clones was CM and EM, and that of contracting CD8+ clones was EMRA. Prior to infection, memory already included some responding clones, suggesting cross-reactive memory joined.

TCRdb analysed the 5' RACE reads with MiXCR anew, one entry per CDR3 protein. The sample lists roughly 300,000 distinct CDR3 sequences; 7% to 10% were seen once. The chain employs TRBV6-2 or TRBV6-3 and TRBJ1-5, with D hard to call. The sequence derives from a man aged 18-30 years who had mild COVID-19 (a few samples of this study predate the infection). Cell type and time point are not known. The sample comprised PBMCs or a T cell subset sorted from them (not recorded which). CDR3 residues: CASSRLSSNQPQHF. The CDR3 DNA reads as TGTGCCAGCAGTCGACTGTCTAGCAATCAGCCCCAGCATTTT.